Reported below is one T cell receptor beta chain. Its target is unknown. CDR3 length: 15 residues. CDR1 SGDLS and CDR2 YYNGEE come from the germline V gene. V was pared by 0 bases and J by 1 base, with 11 bases between. This sample was taken from a study of graft-versus-host responses after intestinal transplantation. Findings of the study overall: Recipient marrow contained GvH clones, some of which appeared first in ileum or blood. There was an association between peak levels of circulating GvH clones and early post-transplant HvG declines.

The table came from immunoSEQ multiplex PCR; TCRdb's copy has only in-frame clones and leaves some out. Of approximately 15,000 clones listed, around two thirds were seen once; the top ten hold roughly 3%. Grafts had their tissue processed, releasing intraepithelial and lamina propria lymphocytes. The V and J genes are TRBV9 and TRBJ2-7, with D perhaps TRBD1 (6 bases). The sample consisted of ileum tissue, taken 14 days after transplant. The clonotype originates from a human patient who received an intestinal transplant, so some T cells may come from the graft donor. Here the CDR3 DNA reads TGTGCCAGCAGCGTAGGGACAGTACAATCCTACGAGCAGTACTTC. As protein: CASSVGTVQSYEQYF.